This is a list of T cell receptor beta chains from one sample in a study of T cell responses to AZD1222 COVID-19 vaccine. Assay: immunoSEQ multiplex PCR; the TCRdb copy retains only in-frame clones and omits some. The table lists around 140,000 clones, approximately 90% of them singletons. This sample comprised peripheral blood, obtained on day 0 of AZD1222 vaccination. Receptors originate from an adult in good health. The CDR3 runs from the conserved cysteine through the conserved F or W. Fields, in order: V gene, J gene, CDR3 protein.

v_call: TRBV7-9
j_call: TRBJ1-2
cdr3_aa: CASSLIPGRGDGYTF

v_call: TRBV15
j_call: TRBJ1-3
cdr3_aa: CATSFLRTGNTIYF

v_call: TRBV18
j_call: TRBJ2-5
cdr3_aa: CASSPMGETQYF

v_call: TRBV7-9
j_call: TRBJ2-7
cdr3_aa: CASSSAYRGHYEQYF

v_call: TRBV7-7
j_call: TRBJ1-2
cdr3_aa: CASSSNPMQGISVNYGYTF

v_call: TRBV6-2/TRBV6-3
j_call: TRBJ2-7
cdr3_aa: CASSYPPGYQEGEQYF

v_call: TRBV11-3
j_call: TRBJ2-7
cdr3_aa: CASSLGSYEQYF

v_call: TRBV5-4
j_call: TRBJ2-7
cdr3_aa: CASSPSLPTHLTPYEQYF

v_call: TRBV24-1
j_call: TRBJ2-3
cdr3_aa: CAAGTSGATDTQYF

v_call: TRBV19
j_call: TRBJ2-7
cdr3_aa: CASGDRGPYEQYF

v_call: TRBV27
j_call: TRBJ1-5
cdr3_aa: CASSPLGGTMNQPQHF

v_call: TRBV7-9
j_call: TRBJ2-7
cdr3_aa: CASSLSGVQEQYF

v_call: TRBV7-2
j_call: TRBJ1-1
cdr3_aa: CASSLQPMNTEAFF

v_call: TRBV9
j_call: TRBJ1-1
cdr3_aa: CASSAQGTNTEAFF

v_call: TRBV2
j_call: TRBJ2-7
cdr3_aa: CASRLSGTAYEQYF

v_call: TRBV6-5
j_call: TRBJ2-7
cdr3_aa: CASSRTVSYEQYF

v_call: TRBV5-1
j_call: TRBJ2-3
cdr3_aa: CASSLAPLAGAIDTQYF

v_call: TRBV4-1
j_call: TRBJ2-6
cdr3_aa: CASSLGDRGSGANVLTF

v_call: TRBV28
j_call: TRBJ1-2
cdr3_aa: CASSLTGRGYTF

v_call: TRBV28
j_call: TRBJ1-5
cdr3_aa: CASSFTGASQPQHF

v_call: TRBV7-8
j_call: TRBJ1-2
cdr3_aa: CASSTYSRGGYGYTF

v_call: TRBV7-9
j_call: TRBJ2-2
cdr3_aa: CASSPSRGSGSVTGELFF

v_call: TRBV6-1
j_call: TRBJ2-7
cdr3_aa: CASSEAGREQYF

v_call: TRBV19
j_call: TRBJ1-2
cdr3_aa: CASSIQGTYYGYTF

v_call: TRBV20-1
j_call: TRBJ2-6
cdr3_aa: CSFSGANVLTF

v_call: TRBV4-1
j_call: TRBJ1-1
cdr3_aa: CASSQMLRTGNTEAFF

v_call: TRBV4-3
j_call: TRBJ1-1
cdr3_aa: CASSQGRGQRAFF

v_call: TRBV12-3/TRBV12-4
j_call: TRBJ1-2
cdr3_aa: CASSFTGVSGYTF

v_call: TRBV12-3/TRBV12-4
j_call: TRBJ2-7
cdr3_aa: CASSLQGYEQYF

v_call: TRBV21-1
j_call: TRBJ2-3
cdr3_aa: CASRKTGRTTQYF

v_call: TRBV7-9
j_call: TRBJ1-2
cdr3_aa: CASSLTNTNYGYTF

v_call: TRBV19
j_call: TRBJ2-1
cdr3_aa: CASRTSGRLNEQFF

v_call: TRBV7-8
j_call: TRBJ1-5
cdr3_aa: CASSPGGYSNQPQHF

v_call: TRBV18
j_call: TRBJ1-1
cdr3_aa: CASSPQRQNTEAFF

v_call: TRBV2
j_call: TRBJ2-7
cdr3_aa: CASSEAGLAGGLYEQYF

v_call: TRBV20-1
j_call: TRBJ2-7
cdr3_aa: CSASPRTGIRHEQYF

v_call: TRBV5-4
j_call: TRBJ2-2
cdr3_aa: CASSPPGSRWNTGELFF

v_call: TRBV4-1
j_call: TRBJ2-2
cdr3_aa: CASSPGQGAPPYTGELFF

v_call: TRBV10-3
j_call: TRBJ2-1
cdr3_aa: CATSGGLDVNEQFF

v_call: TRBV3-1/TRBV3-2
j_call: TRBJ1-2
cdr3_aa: CASSQEFEGPVSYGYTF

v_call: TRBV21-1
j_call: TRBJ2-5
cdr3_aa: CASSRRTGLAGLETQYF

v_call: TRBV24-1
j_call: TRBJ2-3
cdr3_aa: CATSDFPGRGGADTQYF

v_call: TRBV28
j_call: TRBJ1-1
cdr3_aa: CASSLTLQGEAFF

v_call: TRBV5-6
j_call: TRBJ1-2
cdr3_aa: CASSLLGGDTNYGYTF

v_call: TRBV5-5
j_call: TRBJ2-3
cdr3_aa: CASSFWAGVADTQYF

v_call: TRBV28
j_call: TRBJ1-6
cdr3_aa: CASRSPGSGDNSPLHF

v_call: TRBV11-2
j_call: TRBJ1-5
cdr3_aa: CASSLAANNQPQHF

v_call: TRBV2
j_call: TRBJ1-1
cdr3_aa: CASSEARGPGAVGSAFF

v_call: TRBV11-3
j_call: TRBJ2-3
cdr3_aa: CASSLAGGTTDTQYF

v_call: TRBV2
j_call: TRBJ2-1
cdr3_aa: CASKKLAGGYNEQFF

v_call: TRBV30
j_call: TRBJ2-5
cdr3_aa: CAWRRSVAGGETQYF

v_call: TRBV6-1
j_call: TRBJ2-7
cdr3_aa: CASSESGGTSGSYEQYF